This entry features one T cell receptor beta chain sequence. Its antigen is not known. This entry comes from a study of graft-versus-host responses after intestinal transplantation. Study-wide results and caveats: The presence of high graft-versus-host to host-versus-graft clonal ratios in allografts characterized patients with graft-donor T cell macrochimerism.

The data were produced by immunoSEQ multiplex PCR, yet TCRdb's version contains in-frame clones alone and is incomplete. Of some 50,000 clones detected, about 81% appear once; the ten largest clones hold 0.46%. Germline-derived CDR1 and CDR2 are KGHSH and LQKENI. This CDR3 has 14 residues. V shed 2 bases and J 5 bases; nucleotides not matched to a gene: 6. The V call is TRBV18, the J call TRBJ2-7; TRBD1 matches 7 bases. Sample: unstimulated CD4+ T cells sorted from spleen or lymph node cells, taken before transplant. The TCR sequence derives from a human donor who was the organ donor for an intestinal transplant. The CDR3 DNA sequence: TGTGCCAGCTCACCAAAGGGGGCCATCAACGAGCAGTACTTC. This translates into CASSPKGAINEQYF.